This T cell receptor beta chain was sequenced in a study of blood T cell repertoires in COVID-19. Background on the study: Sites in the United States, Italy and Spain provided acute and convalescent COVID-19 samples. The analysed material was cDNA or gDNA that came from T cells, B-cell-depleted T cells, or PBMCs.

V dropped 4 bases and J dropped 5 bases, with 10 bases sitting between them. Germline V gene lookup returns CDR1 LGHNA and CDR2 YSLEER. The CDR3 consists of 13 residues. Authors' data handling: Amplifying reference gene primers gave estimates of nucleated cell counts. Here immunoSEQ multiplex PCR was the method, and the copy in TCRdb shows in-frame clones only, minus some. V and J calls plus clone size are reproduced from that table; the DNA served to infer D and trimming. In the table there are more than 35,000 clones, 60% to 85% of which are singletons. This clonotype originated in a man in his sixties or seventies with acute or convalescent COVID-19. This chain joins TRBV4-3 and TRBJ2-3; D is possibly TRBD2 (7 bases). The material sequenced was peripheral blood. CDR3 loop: CASSLRGGDTQYF. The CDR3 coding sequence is TGCGCCAGCAGCCTAAGGGGGGGAGATACGCAGTATTTT.